This entry lists 14 T cell receptor beta chains sequenced from one sample in a study of cytomegalovirus exposure and HLA in healthy donors. The PCR employed 60 Vbeta primers together with 13 Jbeta primers. TCRdb's table, derived via immunoSEQ multiplex PCR, lists solely in-frame clones and lacks some. The sample has 100,000 to 150,000 clones; the top ten hold around 4%. Source material: PBMCs. The receptors stem from a man aged 18-30 years in good health and CMV-seronegative.

The J gene is TRBJ2-7, the V gene TRBV9; the D gene is possibly TRBD1 (6 bases). This CDR3 comprises 15 residues. Between the trimmed V and J ends, which lost 0 bases and 4 bases, there was a span of 14 bases. Germline values: CDR1 SGDLS, CDR2 YYNGEE. The CDR3 coding sequence is TGTGCCAGCAGCGTAGGGGACACAGAGCTTTACGAGCAGTACTTC. Protein product: CASSVGDTELYEQYF.

V and J are TRBV12-5 and TRBJ1-1; TRBD1 is a possible D gene (6 bases). There are 13 residues in the CDR3. V dropped 4 bases and J dropped 7 bases, with 13 bases sitting between them. CDR1 is LGHNT and CDR2 is FRNRAP in the germline V gene. DNA of the CDR3: TGTGCTAGTGGTTCGGACAGTGGGAGTGAAGCTTTCTTT. This translates into CASGSDSGSEAFF.

The chain has TRBV30 and TRBJ1-4; 7 nucleotides line up with TRBD1. Per germline, CDR1 GTSNPN and CDR2 SVGIG (reference sequence). CDR3 length: 13 amino acids. The CDR3 loop reads CAKGQPNNEKLFF. As DNA, the CDR3 is TGTGCGAAGGGACAGCCTAATAATGAAAAACTGTTTTTT.

The chain has TRBV5-1 and TRBJ2-1, with D possibly matching TRBD1 (5 bases). The CDR3 loop spans 12 amino acids. V was pared by 5 bases and J by 13 bases, with 16 bases between. Per germline, CDR1 SGHRS and CDR2 YFSETQ. The CDR3 is CASSFDSIGQFF. Here the CDR3 DNA reads TGCGCCAGCAGTTTCGACAGTATAGGACAGTTCTTC.

The CDR3 sequence is CATSRTTGNREQYF. The CDR3 DNA is TGTGCCACCAGCAGAACGACAGGGAACCGGGAGCAGTACTTC. The J gene is TRBJ2-7, the V gene TRBV15; 7 bases are shared with TRBD1. Germline loops: CDR1 LNHNV, CDR2 YYDKDF (reference sequence). Trimming removed 2 bases from V and 7 bases from J; junction bases left unmatched: 8. The CDR3 loop spans 14 amino acids.

The V call is TRBV5-4, the J call TRBJ2-1; 7 bases align to TRBD2. V shed 1 base and J 6 bases; nucleotides not matched to a gene: 7. The CDR3 length is 15 residues. CDR1 is SGHNT and CDR2 is YYREEE in the germline V gene (reference sequence). The CDR3 nucleotides are TGTGCCAGCAGCTTGAGGCGGGAGAGGGCCAATGAGCAGTTCTTC. Protein sequence: CASSLRRERANEQFF.

The chain links TRBV19 to TRBJ2-3, with a tentative D call TRBD2 (5 bases). CDR1 and CDR2 (germline): LNHDA, SQIVND (reference sequence). This CDR3 comprises 13 residues. V lost 5 bases to trimming and J lost 5 bases, with 11 bases between them. Here the CDR3 DNA reads TGTGCCAGTAGTCCTAGGACTCGAGATACGCAGTATTTT. This sequence encodes CASSPRTRDTQYF.

This chain joins TRBV14 and TRBJ2-1; 7 bases are shared with TRBD2. Per germline, CDR1 SGHDN and CDR2 FVKESK. The CDR3 spans 12 residues. V lost 3 bases, J lost 8 bases, and 1 base stayed unmatched. DNA for the CDR3: TGTGCCAGCAGCCAGCGGGGGTATGAGCAGTTCTTC. The encoded protein is CASSQRGYEQFF.

The V gene is TRBV28, the J gene TRBJ1-5; 7 bases are shared with TRBD1. This CDR3 comprises 15 residues. J was trimmed by 7 bases and V by 8 bases; bases with no gene match: 14. Germline V lookup: CDR1 MDHEN, CDR2 SYDVKM. DNA for the CDR3: TGTGCCAGCCGAGCCCCCAGGGGGGAACTGCAGCCCCAGCATTTT. This encodes CASRAPRGELQPQHF.

V usage is TRBV5-1 and J usage is TRBJ1-4; D call uncertain. V was pared by 0 bases and J by 3 bases, with 12 bases between. CDR1 and CDR2 from the germline V gene are SGHRS and YFSETQ. The CDR3 consists of 16 residues. CDR3 DNA: TGCGCCAGCAGCTTGGGGAGGTCGAAACCTAATGAAAAACTGTTTTTT. Protein: CASSLGRSKPNEKLFF.

The chain is built from TRBV1 and TRBJ2-7; the table names TRBD2, a call not compared with the DNA. TRBV1 is termed a pseudogene. CDR3 size: 17 residues. The CDR3 region has the DNA TGCACCAGCAGCCCCCTGGAGGTCCCGCTAGCGAGGAACGAGCAGTACTTC. Protein: CTSSPLEVPLARNEQYF.

The genes are TRBV29-1 and TRBJ1-1; D possibly corresponds to TRBD1 (6 bases). Germline CDR1 reads SQVTM; CDR2 reads ANQGSEA. The CDR3 covers 13 residues. The V end lost 7 bases, the J end lost 2 bases, and 14 bases lay between the germline ends. This chain's CDR3 is CSAETGSNTEAFF. The CDR3 coding sequence is TGCAGCGCAGAAACAGGGAGTAACACTGAAGCTTTCTTT.

The DNA for the CDR3 is TGTGCCAGCAGTGAAGGGACTCTTAGTACGGATGAGCAGTTCTTC. It codes for CASSEGTLSTDEQFF. The V call is TRBV6-1, the J call TRBJ2-1, with D maybe TRBD2 (5 bases). The germline V gene has CDR1 MNHNS and CDR2 SASEGT. The germline V and J ends were trimmed by 1 base and 8 bases, with 15 bases remaining between them. The CDR3 runs to 15 residues.

The V call is TRBV18, the J call TRBJ2-7, with D possibly being TRBD1 (5 bases). Germline V CDR1 and CDR2: KGHSH, LQKENI. There are 12 residues in the CDR3. Trimming stripped 3 bases from V and 6 bases from J, with 9 bases between. The CDR3 DNA is TGTGCCAGCTCACCGCAGGGCCCCGAGCAGTACTTC. It yields the protein CASSPQGPEQYF.